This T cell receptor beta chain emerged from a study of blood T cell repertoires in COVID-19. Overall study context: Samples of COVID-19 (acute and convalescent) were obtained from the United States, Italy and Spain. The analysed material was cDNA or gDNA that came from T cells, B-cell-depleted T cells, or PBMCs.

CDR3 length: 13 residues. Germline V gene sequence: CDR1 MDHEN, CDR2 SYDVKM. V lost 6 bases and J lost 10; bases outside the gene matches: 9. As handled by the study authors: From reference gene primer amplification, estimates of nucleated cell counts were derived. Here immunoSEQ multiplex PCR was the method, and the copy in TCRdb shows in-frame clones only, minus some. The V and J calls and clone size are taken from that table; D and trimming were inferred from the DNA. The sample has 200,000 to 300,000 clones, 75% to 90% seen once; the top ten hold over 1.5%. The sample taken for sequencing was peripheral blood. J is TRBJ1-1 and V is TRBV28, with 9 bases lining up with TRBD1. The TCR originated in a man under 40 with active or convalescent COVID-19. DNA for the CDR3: TGTGCCAGCAGCCCGGACAGGGGATTGCGAGCTTTCTTT. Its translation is CASSPDRGLRAFF.